The present T cell receptor beta chain was sequenced within a study of neurological immune-mediated disorders. As for the study in general: Of approximately 35 multiple sclerosis patients, some 31 were relapsing-remitting and 3 secondary progressive. Study observations and caveats: The greatest TCR clonal expansion appeared in HTLV-1-associated myelopathy and the smallest, falling below healthy controls, in multiple sclerosis. When grouped phylogenetically, the repertoires of 18 of the 34 multiple sclerosis patients fell together in one related-CDR3 cluster, which is a possible signature.

Every sequencing run gave over 200 million TCR-beta sequences, taken from 15-18 subjects. MiXCR was run by TCRdb on the 5' RACE reads, yielding one entry per CDR3 protein. This table has some 57,000 distinct CDR3 sequences, about 3.2% appearing once. This clonotype was recorded many times. What it recognizes is unknown. The V end lost 3 bases, the J end lost 1 base, and 12 bases lay between the germline ends. Germline V gene data show CDR1 as ENHRY and CDR2 as SYGVKD. This CDR3 is 15 amino acids long. The sequence derives from a woman aged 55-69 years with multiple sclerosis. The chain couples TRBV10-3 to TRBJ1-2; a possible D gene is TRBD1 (5 bases). Sequencing used PBMCs. CDR3 loop: CAISDRQNLNYGYTF. CDR3 coding DNA: TGTGCCATCAGTGACCGACAGAATCTTAACTATGGCTACACCTTC.